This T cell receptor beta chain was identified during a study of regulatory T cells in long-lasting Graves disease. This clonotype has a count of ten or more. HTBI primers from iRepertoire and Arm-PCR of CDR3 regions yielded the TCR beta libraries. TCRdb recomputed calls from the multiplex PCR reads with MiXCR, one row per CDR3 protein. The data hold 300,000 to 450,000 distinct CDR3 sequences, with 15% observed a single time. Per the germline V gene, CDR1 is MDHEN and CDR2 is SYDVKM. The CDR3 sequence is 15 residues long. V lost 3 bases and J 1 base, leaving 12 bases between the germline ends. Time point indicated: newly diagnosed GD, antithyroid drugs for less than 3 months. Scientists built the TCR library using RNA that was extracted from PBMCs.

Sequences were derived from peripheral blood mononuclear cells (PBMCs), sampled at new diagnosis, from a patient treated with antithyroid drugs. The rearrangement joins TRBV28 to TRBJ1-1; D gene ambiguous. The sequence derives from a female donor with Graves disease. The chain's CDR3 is CASSFFGRRNTEAFF. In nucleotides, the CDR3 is TGTGCCAGCAGTTTCTTTGGACGGCGGAACACTGAAGCTTTCTTT.